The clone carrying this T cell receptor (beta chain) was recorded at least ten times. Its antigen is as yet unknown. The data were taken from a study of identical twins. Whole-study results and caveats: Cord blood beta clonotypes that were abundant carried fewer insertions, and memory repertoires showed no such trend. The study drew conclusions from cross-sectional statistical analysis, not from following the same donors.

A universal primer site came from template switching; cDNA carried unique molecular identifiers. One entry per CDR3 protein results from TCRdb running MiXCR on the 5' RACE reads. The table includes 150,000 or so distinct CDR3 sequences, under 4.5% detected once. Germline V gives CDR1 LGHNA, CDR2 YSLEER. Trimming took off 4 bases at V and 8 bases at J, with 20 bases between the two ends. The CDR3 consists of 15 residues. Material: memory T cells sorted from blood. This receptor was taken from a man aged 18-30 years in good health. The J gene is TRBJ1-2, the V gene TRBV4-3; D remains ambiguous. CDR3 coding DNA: TGCGCCAGCAGCCCCGGAGAGAGGGTGCGGTGGGGCTACACCTTC. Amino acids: CASSPGERVRWGYTF.